Sequencing of this TCR beta chain was carried out in a study of blood T cell repertoires in COVID-19. Study in general: PBMCs, B-cell-depleted T cells, or T cells provided the cDNA or gDNA that made up the material.

The CDR3 contains 14 residues. The V gene lost 10 bases and the J gene lost 4 bases, with 17 bases spanning the gap. Germline lookup yields CDR1 ENHRY and CDR2 SYGVKD. Sequenced by immunoSEQ multiplex PCR; TCRdb stores in-frame clones only, minus some. The sample consists of nearly 70,000 clones, 88% of them appearing once. The sample consisted of peripheral blood. The rearrangement links TRBV10-3 to TRBJ1-3; D call uncertain. The TCR sequence derives from an older woman with acute or convalescent COVID-19. The CDR3 DNA sequence: TGTGCCACAACAGACCCGGACTCAGGAAACACCATATATTTT. The encoded protein is CATTDPDSGNTIYF.